Below are 20 T cell receptor beta chains sequenced from a single sample in a study of blood T cells in healthy people across ages. A second PCR, run for roughly 7 to 12 cycles, used a sample-barcoded 5' primer plus a J-beta primer mix. MiXCR, applied by TCRdb to the 5' RACE reads, yields one record per CDR3 protein. The table includes about 1.6 million distinct CDR3 sequences, about 31% detected once. The material sequenced was blood. The source is a young woman in good health.

The chain uses TRBV7-8 and TRBJ2-7; a weak D match, TRBD2 (5 bases). Germline V CDR1 and CDR2: SGHVS, FQNEAQ. V was cut by 5 bases and J by 9 bases, with 11 bases left in between. The length of the CDR3 is 11 residues. CDR3 DNA: TGTGCCAGCAGCCAGGACTGGAGGCAGTACTTC. Translating gives CASSQDWRQYF.

The V gene is TRBV7-3, the J gene TRBJ2-5, with 12 bases that match TRBD2. Trimming took 5 bases from V and 4 from J; bases not matched to a gene: 5. CDR3 length equals 15 residues. Germline CDR1 reads SGHTA; CDR2 reads FQGTGA. CDR3 nucleotide sequence: TGTGCCAGCAGCCCCACGGGACTAGCGGGAGAGACCCAGTACTTC. Its protein is CASSPTGLAGETQYF.

In this sample, this clonotype turned up a few times. The chain is built from TRBV29-1 and TRBJ2-1; no firm D call. The CDR3 is 13 amino acids. The germline V gene has CDR1 SQVTM and CDR2 ANQGSEA. V lost 5 bases to trimming and J lost 7 bases, with 15 bases between them. Written as DNA, the CDR3 is TGCAGCGTTAACATCTGGCATGGAAATGAGCAGTTCTTC. Residues: CSVNIWHGNEQFF.

J is TRBJ1-1 and V is TRBV6-2 or TRBV6-3; 7 bases line up with TRBD1. CDR3 length equals 17 residues. CDR1 is MNHEY, CDR2 SVGEGT, per germline. The V and J ends lost 0 bases and 7 bases, in that order; junction bases with no gene match: 14. As DNA, the CDR3 is TGTGCCAGCAGTTACTCGTCGGAGGGGGCGGACTTATATGAAGCTTTCTTT. Amino acid sequence: CASSYSSEGADLYEAFF.

This clonotype is a singleton in its sample. The chain recombines TRBV27 with TRBJ2-2; D unresolved. Trimming cost V 4 bases and J 5 bases, with 17 bases left between them. Germline CDR1 and CDR2: MNHEY and SMNVEV (reference sequence). There are 16 residues in the CDR3. CDR3 in amino acids: CASSSILPLVTGELFF. CDR3 nucleotides: TGTGCCAGCAGTTCTATACTACCCTTGGTTACCGGGGAGCTGTTTTTT.

The chain recombines TRBV12-3 or TRBV12-4 with TRBJ2-7; the D is unclear. The V gene lost 3 bases and the J gene lost 6 bases, with 15 bases spanning the gap. There are 14 residues in the CDR3. The CDR3 protein is CASSFLPPPGEQYF. The CDR3 bases are TGTGCCAGCAGTTTCTTACCCCCTCCGGGCGAGCAGTACTTC.

This clonotype was detected a few times. The chain has TRBV12-3 or TRBV12-4 and TRBJ2-1; D may be TRBD1 (6 bases). This CDR3 spans 19 amino acids. Deletions cut 3 bases from V and 9 bases from J, with 30 bases between. Written as DNA, the CDR3 is TGTGCCAGCAGTTTTAGGGGGTGGCTCCGCCAGGTCGTTTCGGTTGAGCAGTTCTTC. Protein sequence: CASSFRGWLRQVVSVEQFF.

This clonotype was picked up a small number of times. The J gene is TRBJ1-5, the V gene TRBV2; D might be TRBD1 (5 bases). The CDR3 extends over 15 amino acids. V was cut by 4 bases and J by 3 bases, with 13 bases left in between. The V gene's germline CDR1 is SNHLY and CDR2 FYNNEI. CDR3 DNA sequence: TGTGCCAGCAGTGTCTCAGGGCTCAACAATCAGCCCCAGCATTTT. Amino acids: CASSVSGLNNQPQHF.

This clonotype was observed a few times. The gene calls are TRBV4-1 and TRBJ1-2; possibly TRBD1 for D (5 bases). Germline V gene data show CDR1 as MGHRA and CDR2 as YSYEKL. V dropped 3 bases and J dropped 4 bases, with 15 bases sitting between them. The CDR3 covers 15 residues. For the CDR3, the DNA is TGCGCCAGCAGCCATCTGGGGCCGACAATCTATGGCTACACCTTC. It is translated as CASSHLGPTIYGYTF.

The CDR3 region is CSGATGGGYTF. CDR3 in DNA: TGCAGCGGCGCGACAGGGGGTGGCTACACCTTC. The J gene is TRBJ1-2, the V gene TRBV29-1, with 9 bases matching TRBD1. The length of the CDR3 is 11 residues. The V segment lost 7 bases and the J segment 7 bases; nucleotides outside the gene matches: 4. CDR1 and CDR2 from the germline V gene are SQVTM and ANQGSEA.

V gene TRBV20-1 combines with J gene TRBJ2-1; tentative D call: TRBD1 (7 bases). V was trimmed by 1 base and J by 2 bases, leaving 15 bases between them. The CDR3 consists of 16 residues. Germline assignment: CDR1 DFQATT and CDR2 SNEGSKA (reference sequence). The CDR3 sequence: CSARGGRGATYNEQFF. The CDR3 DNA follows: TGCAGTGCTAGAGGGGGCAGGGGGGCTACCTACAATGAGCAGTTCTTC.

V usage is TRBV20-1 and J usage is TRBJ2-7; 8 bases map to TRBD1. Germline trimming cut 5 bases from V and 2 bases from J; bases unmatched to any gene: 5. The CDR3 runs to 13 residues. Germline V gene lookup returns CDR1 DFQATT and CDR2 SNEGSKA (reference sequence). The CDR3 sequence is CSALRGPTYEQYF. The DNA for the CDR3 is TGCAGTGCTCTCAGGGGGCCAACCTACGAGCAGTACTTC.

In this sample, this clonotype turned up a few times. The J gene is TRBJ2-7, the V gene TRBV20-1, with D possibly being TRBD2 (6 bases). Trimming took off 0 bases at V and 3 bases at J, with 15 bases between the two ends. Per the germline V gene, CDR1 is DFQATT and CDR2 is SNEGSKA (reference sequence). The CDR3 extends over 15 amino acids. CDR3 residues: CSAREAVGGYYEQYF. For the CDR3, the DNA is TGCAGTGCTAGAGAGGCGGTAGGAGGGTACTACGAGCAGTACTTC.

Here the CDR3 DNA reads TGCGCCAGCAGCCAAGTCACTAGTCCAACGGTCTACGAGCAGTACTTC. As protein: CASSQVTSPTVYEQYF. The chain employs TRBV4-1 and TRBJ2-7, with D possibly matching TRBD2 (5 bases). V lost 1 base, J lost 3 bases, and 16 bases lay in between. Germline V CDR1 and CDR2: MGHRA, YSYEKL. The CDR3 is 16 amino acids.

Comments on this clonotype: An end of the junction does not agree with germline; a read error may underlie this. This chain uses TRBV20-1 with TRBJ2-5; no definite D call. Germline lookup yields CDR1 DFQATT and CDR2 SNEGSKA (reference sequence). The CDR3 is 12 residues long. In DNA, the CDR3 is TGCAGTGCTAGACAGTCAAGAGAGACCCGGTACTTC. It translates to CSARQSRETRYF.

The gene calls are TRBV15 and TRBJ2-7; D could derive from TRBD1 or TRBD2 (6 bases each). V was shortened by 0 bases and J by 3 bases, with 9 bases between the two germline ends. The CDR3 extends over 14 amino acids. In germline, CDR1 is LNHNV, CDR2 YYDKDF (reference sequence). The CDR3 loop reads CATSRDGGNYEQYF. The CDR3 region has the DNA TGTGCCACCAGCAGAGACGGGGGCAACTACGAGCAGTACTTC.

The rearrangement links TRBV20-1 to TRBJ1-5; D ambiguous. The germline V and J ends were trimmed by 5 bases and 5 bases, with 10 bases remaining between them. CDR1 is DFQATT, CDR2 SNEGSKA, per germline (reference sequence). There are 12 residues in the CDR3. The CDR3 reads CSARGFDQPQHF. Written as DNA, the CDR3 is TGCAGTGCTCGGGGATTCGATCAGCCCCAGCATTTT.

This chain joins TRBV27 and TRBJ1-2, with D unclear. The CDR3 extends over 14 amino acids. Germline V lookup: CDR1 MNHEY, CDR2 SMNVEV (reference sequence). V was cut by 5 bases and J by 3 bases, with 13 bases left in between. The CDR3 loop reads CASSPATHHYGYTF. DNA of the CDR3: TGTGCCAGCAGTCCAGCGACACATCACTATGGCTACACCTTC.

This clonotype was counted ten times or more. The CDR3 bases are TGTGCCAGCAGCTCGCGGAGCAATCAGCCCCAGCATTTT. Translation gives CASSSRSNQPQHF. The chain couples TRBV27 to TRBJ1-5; D not certain. CDR3 length: 13 residues. The germline V gene has CDR1 MNHEY and CDR2 SMNVEV (reference sequence). The V end lost 6 bases, the J end lost 1 base, and 7 bases lay between the germline ends.

In the case of this clonotype: One end of the junction does not line up with germline, which may come from a read error. The chain uses TRBV4-1 and TRBJ1-2, with TRBD1 matching 10 bases. This CDR3 spans 15 amino acids. Germline V CDR1 and CDR2: MGHRA, YSYEKL. The CDR3 DNA follows: TGCGCCAGCAGCCATAGTCCCGGGACAGGGGAAGGCTGCACCTTC. Residues: CASSHSPGTGEGCTF.